This T cell receptor (beta chain) was sequenced in a study of blood T cell repertoires in COVID-19. Study summary: Some COVID-19 samples were acute and others convalescent; all came from the United States, Italy and Spain. PBMCs, B-cell-depleted T cells, or T cells were the source of the cDNA or gDNA that made up the material.

Libraries were prepared by immunoSEQ multiplex PCR; TCRdb keeps only in-frame clonotypes and omits some of them. The table lists more than 100,000 clones, 87% of them singletons. The CDR3 is 21 amino acids. V shed 1 base, J shed 5 bases, and the junction held 18 bases outside the gene matches. CDR1 and CDR2 from the germline V gene are LGHDT and YNNKEL (reference sequence). The V and J genes are TRBV3-1 (or the pseudogene TRBV3-2) and TRBJ2-2; the match to TRBD2 covers 11 bases. Material: peripheral blood. This receptor was obtained from a woman aged 60 to 75 with acute or convalescent COVID-19. CDR3 residues: CASSQGNPRSSGRRRTGELFF. CDR3 DNA: TGTGCCAGCAGCCAAGGAAATCCTAGGTCTAGCGGGAGGAGAAGAACCGGGGAGCTGTTTTTT.